One sample yielded the 31 T cell receptor beta chains listed below, sequenced in a study of control samples from healthy donors and cancer patients. Clones were sequenced by immunoSEQ multiplex PCR, and TCRdb holds only the in-frame ones, with some missing. This sample carries roughly 30,000 clones, approximately 79% of them seen once, and the ten largest clones take 22%. Sequenced: PBMCs. The source is a man between 60 and 70 years old with head and neck cancer.

The V and J genes are TRBV11-2 and TRBJ2-7; 13 bases fit TRBD2. This CDR3 has 14 amino acids. Germline CDR1 reads SGHAT; CDR2 reads FQNNGV. The trim removed 5 bases at V and 6 bases at J, leaving 4 bases unmatched. This CDR3 reads CASSAGLAGSEQYF. Written as DNA, the CDR3 is TGTGCCAGCAGCGCGGGACTAGCGGGAAGCGAGCAGTACTTC.

The chain employs TRBV27 and TRBJ1-4; 9 positions match TRBD1. The CDR3 consists of 15 residues. Losses at the gene ends were 5 bases for V and 7 bases for J; bases not matched to a gene: 8. Germline assignment: CDR1 MNHEY and CDR2 SMNVEV (reference sequence). DNA of the CDR3: TGTGCCAGCAGTGTACAGGGGGCGCGAGGTGAAAAACTGTTTTTT. It translates to CASSVQGARGEKLFF.

This chain uses TRBV7-8 with TRBJ1-2, with TRBD1 matching 8 bases. J was trimmed by 2 bases and V by 2 bases; bases with no gene match: 4. The CDR3 has 15 residues. CDR1 SGHVS and CDR2 FQNEAQ come from the germline V gene. The CDR3 DNA reads TGTGCCAGCAGCTTACAGTCAGGGGGCAACTATGGCTACACCTTC. It is translated as CASSLQSGGNYGYTF.

J is TRBJ1-5 and V is TRBV6-2 or TRBV6-3, with 8 bases matching TRBD1. This CDR3 comprises 21 residues. Germline assignment: CDR1 MNHEY and CDR2 SVGEGT. V lost 4 bases and J lost 3; bases outside the gene matches: 23. This chain's CDR3 is CASSSFLDFFEGQAFNQPQHF. For the CDR3, the DNA is TGTGCCAGCAGTTCCTTCCTCGACTTTTTCGAGGGACAGGCTTTCAATCAGCCCCAGCATTTT.

This clone was seen a handful of times. The J gene is TRBJ2-7, the V gene TRBV10-1, with a weak D call TRBD1 (6 bases). Trimming cost V 6 bases and J 4 bases, with 19 bases left between them. CDR1 WNHNN and CDR2 SYGVQD come from the germline V gene (reference sequence). The CDR3 sequence is 15 residues long. The CDR3 spells CASRQGIDGSYEQYF. CDR3 coding DNA: TGCGCCAGCAGGCAGGGGATAGATGGATCTTACGAGCAGTACTTC.

In this sample, this clone turned up a few times. One end of the junction is discordant with germline, which a read error may explain. This sequence joins TRBV2 and TRBJ1-3, with 7 positions matching TRBD1. The CDR3 totals 14 residues. Germline CDR1 SNHLY, CDR2 FYNNEI. CDR3 loop: CASSEDRAGDTIYF. CDR3 DNA: TGTGCCAGCAGCGAAGACAGGGCCGGGGACACCATATATTTT.

This clone showed up just a few times. The gene calls are TRBV5-1 and TRBJ1-4, with 7 bases aligning to TRBD1. The CDR3 consists of 15 residues. V dropped 4 bases and J dropped 7; count of bases not matched to a gene: 10. Per the germline V gene, CDR1 is SGHRS and CDR2 is YFSETQ. The CDR3 here is CASSLQGVEGEKLFF. The CDR3 DNA reads as TGCGCCAGCAGCCTCCAGGGGGTAGAGGGTGAAAAACTGTTTTTT.

J is TRBJ1-2 and V is TRBV6-5; unclear D gene. CDR3 length equals 13 residues. Germline CDR1 reads MNHEY; CDR2 reads SVGAGI. V was cut by 4 bases and J by 1 base, with 7 bases left in between. CDR3 amino acids: CASSSARNYGYTF. The CDR3 region has the DNA TGTGCCAGCAGTTCGGCGCGTAACTATGGCTACACCTTC.

As regards this clone: Other DNA sequences in this sample translate to the same CDR3. The CDR3 DNA sequence: TGTGCCAGCAGCTTGGTCCGGGGTTCGGGCGAGCAGTACTTC. Its protein product is CASSLVRGSGEQYF. The chain has TRBV5-5 and TRBJ2-7, with D perhaps TRBD2 (5 bases). Between the trimmed V and J ends, which lost 0 bases and 6 bases, there was a span of 13 bases. Germline CDR1 reads SGHKS; CDR2 reads YYEKEE (reference sequence). The CDR3 totals 14 residues.

The rearrangement uses TRBV7-9 and TRBJ1-1; 7 bases align to TRBD1. This CDR3 is 13 amino acids long. Unmatched junction bases numbered 6, after V lost 3 bases and J lost 8 bases. Germline V CDR1 and CDR2: SEHNR, FQNEAQ (reference sequence). CDR3 nucleotides: TGTGCCAGCAGCTTCGACAGGGTTACCGAAGCTTTCTTT. It yields the protein CASSFDRVTEAFF.

For the CDR3, the DNA is TGTGCCAGCAGTTTATCGAGCACTCCGGACCAAAAACTGTTTTTT. Translating it yields CASSLSSTPDQKLFF. V usage is TRBV27 and J usage is TRBJ1-4; the D is unclear. The CDR3 loop spans 15 amino acids. V was shortened by 0 bases and J by 9 bases, with 14 bases between the two germline ends. CDR1 and CDR2 (germline): MNHEY, SMNVEV (reference sequence).

V usage is TRBV10-1 and J usage is TRBJ1-1, with 8 bases matching TRBD1. The CDR3 totals 15 residues. CDR1 WNHNN and CDR2 SYGVQD come from the germline V gene (reference sequence). V gave up 5 bases and J gave up 1 base; unmatched junction bases: 6. CDR3 DNA sequence: TGCGCCAGCAGTAAAACCGGGACAGGGAACACTGAAGCTTTCTTT. This encodes CASSKTGTGNTEAFF.

The rearrangement uses TRBV10-3 and TRBJ2-1; 10 positions match TRBD2. With 6 bases clipped from V and 3 bases from J, the junction kept 5 bases outside the gene matches. The CDR3 runs to 15 residues. Germline CDR1 is ENHRY and CDR2 is SYGVKD. The CDR3 region is CAISHLAGVYNEQFF. CDR3 DNA sequence: TGTGCCATCAGCCATCTAGCGGGAGTCTACAATGAGCAGTTCTTC.

V and J are TRBV27 and TRBJ2-3; the D is unclear. Per germline, CDR1 MNHEY and CDR2 SMNVEV (reference sequence). Trimming took 3 bases from V and 1 from J, leaving 14 bases between them. The CDR3 consists of 16 residues. The CDR3 region is CASSLDLGYGTDTQYF. CDR3 bases: TGTGCCAGCAGTTTGGACCTGGGTTATGGCACAGATACGCAGTATTTT.

This chain connects TRBV21-1 to TRBJ1-5; the table gives TRBD1 as D, unverified against the DNA. TRBV21-1 represents a pseudogene. CDR3 size: 15 residues. The CDR3 nucleotides are TGTGCCAGCAGCAAAGGACAGGCAAGCAATCAGCCCCAGCATTTT. Protein: CASSKGQASNQPQHF.

The V gene is TRBV29-1, the J gene TRBJ1-5; D possibly corresponds to TRBD1 (6 bases). The CDR3 is 11 amino acids. The V gene's germline CDR1 is SQVTM and CDR2 ANQGSEA. The V and J ends lost 7 bases and 6 bases respectively, with 10 bases between them. This CDR3 reads CSAQGGQPQHF. In DNA, the CDR3 is TGCAGCGCCCAAGGGGGTCAGCCCCAGCATTTT.

This clone was counted a few times. V and J are TRBV6-6 and TRBJ2-7, with unresolved D. The CDR3 contains 14 residues. Trimming shortened V by 2 bases and J by 3 bases, and 11 bases separated the two germline ends. The germline gives CDR1 MNHNY, CDR2 SVGAGI (reference sequence). The CDR3 region has the DNA TGTGCCAGCAGTTACGGGCAGGTCCTCTACGAGCAGTACTTC. Translated, it gives CASSYGQVLYEQYF.

The CDR3 DNA follows: TGTGCCAGCAGCCCCCGAGCGGGAGGGGGGAATGAGCAGTTCTTC. It encodes CASSPRAGGGNEQFF. The genes are TRBV7-2 and TRBJ2-1; 10 nucleotides line up with TRBD2. CDR1 and CDR2 (germline): SGHTA, FQGNSA. The length of the CDR3 is 15 residues. With V trimmed by 5 bases and J by 7 bases, 8 bases remained unmatched.

The V and J genes are TRBV4-3 and TRBJ2-3; D is ambiguous. Trimming removed 0 bases at V and 8 bases at J, with 21 bases between. Germline CDR1 is LGHNA and CDR2 is YSLEER. CDR3 length: 17 residues. CDR3 DNA: TGCGCCAGCAGCCAAGAGGGTATCGCCGGCTATATTCGTACGCAGTATTTT. It yields the protein CASSQEGIAGYIRTQYF.

This clone was seen a single time. The rearrangement uses TRBV29-1 and TRBJ2-2, with TRBD2 matching over 8 bases. J gave up 1 base and V 4 bases, and 2 bases lay outside the gene matches. CDR3 length: 14 residues. Germline V CDR1 and CDR2: SQVTM, ANQGSEA. CDR3 sequence: CSVVREGNTGELFF. The CDR3 DNA reads TGCAGCGTTGTACGGGAGGGGAACACCGGGGAGCTGTTTTTT.

The V gene is TRBV5-6, the J gene TRBJ2-7, with a weak D call TRBD2 (5 bases). There are 14 residues in the CDR3. Trimming left V 4 bases short and J 2 bases short, with 13 bases between. Germline CDR1 and CDR2: SGHDT and YYEEEE. The CDR3 coding sequence is TGTGCCAGCAGCGCGGCGGGCTCCGCCTACGAGCAGTACTTC. This codes for CASSAAGSAYEQYF. The full variable domain, completed using reference TRBV5-6 and TRBJ2-7, is DAGVTQSPTHLIKTRGQQVTLRCSPKSGHDTVSWYQQALGQGPQFIFQYYEEEERQRGNFPDRFSGHQFPNYSSELNVNALLLGDSALYLCASSAAGSAYEQYFGPGTRLTVT.

Only one count was recorded for this clone. The chain recombines TRBV11-3 with TRBJ2-3; D may match TRBD1 or TRBD2 (5 bases each). CDR3 length equals 14 residues. V lost 4 bases and J lost 4, with 12 bases in between. The germline V gene has CDR1 SGHNT and CDR2 YENEEA. The CDR3, as DNA: TGTGCCAGCAGCTCCTCCGGGGCCCCAGATACGCAGTATTTT. This translates into CASSSSGAPDTQYF.

The chain has TRBV27 and TRBJ1-6; D unclear. The CDR3 consists of 15 residues. Looked up from germline, CDR1 is MNHEY and CDR2 is SMNVEV (reference sequence). Trimming removed 2 bases from V and 7 bases from J, with 12 bases in between. The CDR3 here is CASSLLPKGNSPLHF. The CDR3 DNA reads TGTGCCAGCAGTTTACTCCCAAAGGGAAATTCACCCCTCCACTTT.

The chain has TRBV5-1 and TRBJ2-7; either TRBD1 or TRBD2 may supply D (5 bases each). The CDR3 spans 14 residues. From germline, CDR1 is SGHRS and CDR2 YFSETQ. V lost 4 bases to trimming and J lost 0 bases, with 11 bases between them. DNA of the CDR3: TGCGCCAGCAGCCGGGACCCAGACTCCTACGAGCAGTACTTC. Translating it yields CASSRDPDSYEQYF.

V is TRBV29-1 and J is TRBJ1-2, with a weak D call TRBD1 (5 bases). V lost 5 bases and J lost 4, with 17 bases in between. The V gene's germline CDR1 is SQVTM and CDR2 ANQGSEA. The CDR3 runs 14 residues. CDR3: CSVTSGSGSYGYTF. CDR3 coding DNA: TGCAGCGTTACTTCAGGGTCAGGAAGCTATGGCTACACCTTC.

CDR3 loop: CAVRDRGRSDTQYF. The CDR3 nucleotides read TGTGCCGTAAGGGACAGGGGAAGATCAGATACGCAGTATTTT. This chain connects TRBV19 to TRBJ2-3, with TRBD1 matching 10 bases. The CDR3 is 14 amino acids. The germline gives CDR1 LNHDA, CDR2 SQIVND (reference sequence). Trimming removed 11 bases from V and 4 bases from J; junction bases left unmatched: 9.

J is TRBJ2-1 and V is TRBV19; D gene ambiguous. Germline V gives CDR1 LNHDA, CDR2 SQIVND (reference sequence). Trimming cost V 5 bases and J 9 bases, with 5 bases left between them. CDR3 length: 10 amino acids. The CDR3 is CASSGGEQFF. CDR3 in DNA: TGTGCCAGTAGTGGTGGTGAGCAGTTCTTC. Filled out from reference TRBV19 and TRBJ2-1, the complete variable domain reads DGGITQSPKYLFRKEGQNVTLSCEQNLNHDAMYWYRQDPGQGLRLIYYSQIVNDFQKGDIAEGYSVSREKKESFPLTVTSAQKNPTAFYLCASSGGEQFFGPGTRLTVL.

V usage is TRBV10-3 and J usage is TRBJ1-6; possibly TRBD1 for D (6 bases). Trimming pared 3 bases from V and 9 bases from J, leaving 9 bases between. The CDR3 runs to 13 residues. CDR1 is ENHRY and CDR2 is SYGVKD in the germline V gene. The CDR3 reads CAISEGGVSPLHF. CDR3 coding DNA: TGTGCCATCAGTGAAGGGGGAGTTTCACCCCTCCACTTT.

In its sample, this clone was seen a few times. J is TRBJ2-3 and V is TRBV5-6; D may correspond to TRBD1 or TRBD2 (5 bases each). Germline values: CDR1 SGHDT, CDR2 YYEEEE. This CDR3 spans 14 amino acids. V was cut by 3 bases and J by 8 bases, with 16 bases left in between. The CDR3 region is CASSWGTEHGTQYF. CDR3 DNA: TGTGCCAGCAGCTGGGGGACCGAGCATGGTACGCAGTATTTT.

The genes are TRBV12-3 or TRBV12-4 and TRBJ2-4; D may be TRBD1 (5 bases). The CDR3 covers 13 residues. The ends were cut back, 7 bases at V and 9 bases at J, with 16 bases in the middle. CDR3: CASTLGDQGIQYF. In DNA form, the CDR3 reads TGTGCCAGCACCTTAGGGGATCAGGGCATTCAGTACTTC.

V gene TRBV6-5 combines with J gene TRBJ2-7, with D uncertain. V lost 7 bases, J lost 3 bases, and 13 bases lay in between. CDR3 length: 13 amino acids. The germline V gene has CDR1 MNHEY and CDR2 SVGAGI. CDR3 loop: CASTSWSFYEQYF. DNA for the CDR3: TGTGCCAGCACCTCATGGAGCTTCTACGAGCAGTACTTC.